The table lists the clone carrying this TCR beta chain with many counts. Its specificity is not known. The data derive from a study of regulatory T cells in long-lasting Graves disease. Study conclusions and caveats: Among samples with persistent disease, TRBV28, TRBJ1-2 and TRBJ2-5 were favored.

Germline V gene sequence: CDR1 SEHNR, CDR2 FQNEAQ (reference sequence). V shed 5 bases and J shed 3 bases, with 13 bases lying between them. This CDR3 is built from 14 residues. Both iRepertoire HTBI primers and Arm-PCR of CDR3 regions were used to build the TCR beta libraries. TCRdb analysed the multiplex PCR reads with MiXCR anew, one entry per CDR3 protein. The sample consists of hundreds of thousands of distinct CDR3 sequences, 21% of them appearing once. Time point in this sample: persistent/refractory GD, antithyroid drugs over 5 years with positive TRAb. RNA isolated from PBMCs was used to make the TCR library.

This sample comprised peripheral blood mononuclear cells (PBMCs), obtained when the disease was refractory, from a patient treated with antithyroid drugs. V gene TRBV7-9 combines with J gene TRBJ1-2, with D possibly TRBD1 on 6 matching bases. The receptor was isolated from a female donor with Graves disease. The CDR3 is CASSPAGTYYGYTF. CDR3 nucleotides: TGTGCCAGCAGCCCGGCGGGGACATACTATGGCTACACCTTC.